These T cell receptor beta chains were read from a single sample in a study of graft-versus-host responses after intestinal transplantation. Profiling relied on immunoSEQ multiplex PCR, and the TCRdb table lists in-frame clones only, not all of them. The profile shows about 39,000 clones, 85% to 95% of them singletons. Sequences were derived from PBMCs, sampled roughly 110 weeks after intestinal transplantation. Every receptor here comes from a human patient who received an intestinal transplant, so some T cells may come from the graft donor. The CDR3 runs from the conserved cysteine through the conserved F or W. D genes are given only for firm matches. Part of the rows lack a size; the others show once, few, many or a class for expanded clones.

CDR3nt,CDR3aa,v_gene,j_gene,d_gene,abundance
TGCGCCAGCAGCTTGTCCCCCCGGAGCTCCTACGAGCAGTACTTC,CASSLSPRSSYEQYF,TRBV5-1,TRBJ2-7,-,once
TGCGCCAGCAGCGCAGGTGAAGAGGACCTTTACGAGCAGTACTTC,CASSAGEEDLYEQYF,TRBV5-1,TRBJ2-7,-,-
TGTGCCAGCACCCAATCCCACAATGAGCAGTTCTTC,CASTQSHNEQFF,TRBV6-1,TRBJ2-1,-,-
TGTGCCAGCAGTTTTCAGACAGGTTCCTACGAGCAGTACTTC,CASSFQTGSYEQYF,TRBV28,TRBJ2-7,-,-
TGTGCCAGCACCAGTTCCCGGGCGGGGGTTGGTTCACCCCTCCACTTT,CASTSSRAGVGSPLHF,TRBV5-4,TRBJ1-6,-,-
TGCAGCGTTGTCGTCGGGGCGACTGAAAAACTGTTTTTT,CSVVVGATEKLFF,TRBV29-1,TRBJ1-4,-,-
TGTGCCAGCAGGCCGGGACAGGGCATCGAGCAGTACTTC,CASRPGQGIEQYF,TRBV6-1,TRBJ2-7,TRBD1,few
TGTGCCAGCAGCTTCGGGACAAACAATCAGCCCCAGCATTTT,CASSFGTNNQPQHF,TRBV5-5,TRBJ1-5,-,-
TGTGCCAGCTCAGGCAGACTAGCGGACACCGGGGAGCTGTTTTTT,CASSGRLADTGELFF,TRBV18,TRBJ2-2,TRBD2,-
TGTGCCAGCAACTCCGGGACAGGGTACTACGAGCAGTACTTC,CASNSGTGYYEQYF,TRBV6-1,TRBJ2-7,TRBD1,-
TGCGCCAGCAGCTTACTAGCGGGGGGCCTCCAAGAGACCCAGTACTTC,CASSLLAGGLQETQYF,TRBV5-1,TRBJ2-5,TRBD2,-
TGTGCCAGCAGTTACTCCCCCCGTGGGGGCCCCGGCACCTTC,CASSYSPRGGPGTF,TRBV6-5,TRBJ1-2,-,-
TGTGCCAGTAGTGACAGGGGGAATGGCTATGGCTACACCTTC,CASSDRGNGYGYTF,TRBV19,TRBJ1-2,TRBD1,-
TGTGCCAGCTCACCCATGGAAGGGGGTGGTGAGACCCAGTACTTC,CASSPMEGGGETQYF,TRBV18,TRBJ2-5,-,-
TGCGCCAGCAGCTTGGAGGCAGTCCCTGGAAACACCATATATTTT,CASSLEAVPGNTIYF,TRBV5-1,TRBJ1-3,-,-
TGTGCCAGCAGCAGGTACTCCGGGACCCTAAACACTGAAGCTTTCTTT,CASSRYSGTLNTEAFF,TRBV5-6,TRBJ1-1,-,once
TGTGCCAGCAGCTTAAACAACAGGGTCTCAGATTCACCCCTCCACTTT,CASSLNNRVSDSPLHF,TRBV7-3,TRBJ1-6,-,-
TGTGCCAGCAGCTATCAGCCCCAGCATTTT,CASSYQPQHF,TRBV7-9,TRBJ1-5,-,few
TGTGCCAGCAGGCCCATTAAGCCCCAGCATTTT,CASRPIKPQHF,TRBV6-6,TRBJ1-5,-,-
TGTGCCAGCAGCCTAACTAGCTCCCAAGGGGGTTTTTCCTACGAGCAGTACTTC,CASSLTSSQGGFSYEQYF,TRBV21-1,TRBJ2-7,-,-
TGTGCCAGCAGAACAGGGGGCTCCTACAATGAGCAGTTCTTC,CASRTGGSYNEQFF,TRBV7-9,TRBJ2-1,TRBD1,-
TGCGCCAGCAGTCATCTGGCCGATCAGCCCCAGCATTTT,CASSHLADQPQHF,TRBV10-2,TRBJ1-5,-,-
TGTGCCAGCAGCTTAAATCCGGTCTCCTTACCCACAGATACGCAGTATTTT,CASSLNPVSLPTDTQYF,TRBV5-6,TRBJ2-3,-,-
TGTGCCAGCAGCTTTAGGACCCCACAAGGCTACACCTTC,CASSFRTPQGYTF,TRBV5-4,TRBJ1-2,-,-
TGTGCCAGTAGCCCATTGGGTGGGGAGTATGGCTACACCTTC,CASSPLGGEYGYTF,TRBV19,TRBJ1-2,-,-
TGTGCCAGCAGCTTAGATGTCTACGGTTCACCCCTCCACTTT,CASSLDVYGSPLHF,TRBV7-2,TRBJ1-6,-,-
TGTGCCAGCAGTTACCAACGGACAGGGCTGCGTTCACCTCTCCACTTT,CASSYQRTGLRSPLHF,TRBV6-6,TRBJ1-6,TRBD1,-
TGTGCCAGCTCACCACCAGTAGCGGAGATCTACAATGAGCAGTTCTTC,CASSPPVAEIYNEQFF,TRBV18,TRBJ2-1,-,-
TGTGCCAGCAGCCCCTTGGGAACCGGGGAGCTGTTTTTT,CASSPLGTGELFF,TRBV11-1,TRBJ2-2,-,few
TGTGCCAGCAGCTTCCCCCCGGGGTTAGGCGGGAGTGAGCAGTTCTTC,CASSFPPGLGGSEQFF,TRBV7-3,TRBJ2-1,TRBD2,-
TGTGCCAACGGTAGCAATCAGCCCCAGCATTTT,CANGSNQPQHF,TRBV6-1,TRBJ1-5,-,-
TGCGCCAGCAGCTTGTCGGGGGGCCGAGAGACCCAGTACTTC,CASSLSGGRETQYF,TRBV5-1,TRBJ2-5,-,-
TGTGCCAGCAGCATGGGACAGTTTTCCGGAAACACCATATATTTT,CASSMGQFSGNTIYF,TRBV28,TRBJ1-3,TRBD1,-
TGTGCCAGCAGCTTAGATTTCAGGGTCTCCTACAATGAGCAGTTCTTC,CASSLDFRVSYNEQFF,TRBV11-2,TRBJ2-1,-,-
TGCGCCAGCAGCCAACCGGGACGAAAGAACACTGAAGCTTTCTTT,CASSQPGRKNTEAFF,TRBV4-1,TRBJ1-1,-,-
TGTGCCAGCAGTTACGGCGAAAATGAGCAGTTCTTC,CASSYGENEQFF,TRBV6-5,TRBJ2-1,-,once
TGTGCCAGCAGTGAAAAGTGGAATACCGAAGCTTTCTTT,CASSEKWNTEAFF,TRBV2,TRBJ1-1,-,-
TGCAGCGTTGAAGTAGGGTTAGCGCTAGCGGGGGGGCCGATGCAGTACAATGAGCAGTTCTTC,CSVEVGLALAGGPMQYNEQFF,TRBV29-1,TRBJ2-1,TRBD2,-
TGTGCCAGCAGTTTATTTGGAGATATGAACACTGAAGCTTTCTTT,CASSLFGDMNTEAFF,TRBV28,TRBJ1-1,-,-
TGTGCCATCAGACAGGGGAATTCACCCCTCCACTTT,CAIRQGNSPLHF,TRBV10-3,TRBJ1-6,TRBD1,-
TGTGCCAGCAGCACCTTATCCGGGACAGGGGGCGCCGAGCAGTACTTC,CASSTLSGTGGAEQYF,TRBV11-2,TRBJ2-7,TRBD1,-
TGCGCCAGCAGCTTGACGGGGACTTTTACTTCACCCCTCCACTTT,CASSLTGTFTSPLHF,TRBV5-1,TRBJ1-6,-,-
TGTGCCAGTACACCGGAAACAGGGTATTCACCCCTCCACTTT,CASTPETGYSPLHF,TRBV19,TRBJ1-6,-,-